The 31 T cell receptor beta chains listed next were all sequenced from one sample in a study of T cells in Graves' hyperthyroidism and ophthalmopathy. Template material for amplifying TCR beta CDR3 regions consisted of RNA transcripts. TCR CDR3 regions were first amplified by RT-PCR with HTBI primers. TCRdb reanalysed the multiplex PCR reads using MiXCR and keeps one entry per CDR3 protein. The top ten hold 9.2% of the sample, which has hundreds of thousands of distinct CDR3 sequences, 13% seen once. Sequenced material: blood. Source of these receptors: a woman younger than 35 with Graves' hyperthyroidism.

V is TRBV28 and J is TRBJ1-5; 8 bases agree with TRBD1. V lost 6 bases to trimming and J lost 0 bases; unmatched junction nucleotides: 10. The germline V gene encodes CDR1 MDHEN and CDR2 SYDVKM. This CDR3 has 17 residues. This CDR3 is CASRPYRGSASNQPQHF. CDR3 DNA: TGTGCCAGCAGACCCTACAGGGGGAGCGCTAGCAATCAGCCCCAGCATTTT.

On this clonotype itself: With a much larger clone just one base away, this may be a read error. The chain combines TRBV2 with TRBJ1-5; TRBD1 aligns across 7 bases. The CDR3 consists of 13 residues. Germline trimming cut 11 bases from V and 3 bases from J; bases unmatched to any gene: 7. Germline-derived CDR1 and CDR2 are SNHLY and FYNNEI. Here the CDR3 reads CAGLGQYNQPQHF. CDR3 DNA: TGTGCCGGCCTGGGACAGTACAATCAGCCCCAGCATTTT.

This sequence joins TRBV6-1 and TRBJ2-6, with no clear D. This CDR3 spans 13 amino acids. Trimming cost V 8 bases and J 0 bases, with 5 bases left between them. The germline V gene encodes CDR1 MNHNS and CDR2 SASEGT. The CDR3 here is CASYLSGANVLTF. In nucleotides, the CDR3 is TGTGCCAGCTACCTCTCTGGGGCCAACGTCCTGACTTTC.

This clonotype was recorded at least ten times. The CDR3 coding sequence is TGCAGCGTTGAGCCTGCCTACAATGAGCAGTTCTTC. It is translated as CSVEPAYNEQFF. The V call is TRBV29-1, the J call TRBJ2-1, with D unclear. Germline CDR1 is SQVTM and CDR2 is ANQGSEA. Trimming stripped 3 bases from V and 2 bases from J, with 5 bases between. The CDR3 contains 12 residues.

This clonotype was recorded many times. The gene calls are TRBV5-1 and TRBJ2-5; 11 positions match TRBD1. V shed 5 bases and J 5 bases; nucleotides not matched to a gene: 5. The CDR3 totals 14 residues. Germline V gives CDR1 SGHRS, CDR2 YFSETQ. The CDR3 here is CASSPDRGPETQYF. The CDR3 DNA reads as TGCGCCAGCAGTCCGGACAGGGGGCCGGAGACCCAGTACTTC.

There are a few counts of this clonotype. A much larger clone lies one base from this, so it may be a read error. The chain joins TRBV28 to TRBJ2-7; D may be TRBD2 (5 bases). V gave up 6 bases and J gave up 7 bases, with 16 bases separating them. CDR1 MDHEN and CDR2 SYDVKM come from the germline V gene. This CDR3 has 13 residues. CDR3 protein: CASSGAAAQEQYF. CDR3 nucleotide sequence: TGTGCCAGCAGCGGAGCGGCAGCTCAAGAGCAGTACTTC. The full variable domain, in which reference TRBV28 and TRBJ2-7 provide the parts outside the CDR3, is DVKVTQSSRYLVKRTGEKVFLECVQDMDHENMFWYRQDPGLGLRLIYFSYDVKMKEKGDIPEGYSVSREKKERFSLILESASTNQTSMYLCASSGAAAQEQYFGPGTRLTVT.

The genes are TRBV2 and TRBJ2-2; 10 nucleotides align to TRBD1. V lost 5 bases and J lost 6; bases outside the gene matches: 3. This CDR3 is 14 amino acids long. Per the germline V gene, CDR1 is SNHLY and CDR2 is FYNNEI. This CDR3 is CASSTGTGAGELFF. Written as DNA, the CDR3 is TGTGCCAGCAGTACCGGGACAGGGGCCGGGGAGCTGTTTTTT.

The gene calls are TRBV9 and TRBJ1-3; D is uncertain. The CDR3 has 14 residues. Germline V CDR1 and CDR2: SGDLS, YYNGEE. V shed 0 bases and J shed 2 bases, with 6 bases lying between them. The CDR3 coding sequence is TGTGCCAGCAGCGTAGGCCCGCCTGGAAACACCATATATTTT. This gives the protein CASSVGPPGNTIYF.

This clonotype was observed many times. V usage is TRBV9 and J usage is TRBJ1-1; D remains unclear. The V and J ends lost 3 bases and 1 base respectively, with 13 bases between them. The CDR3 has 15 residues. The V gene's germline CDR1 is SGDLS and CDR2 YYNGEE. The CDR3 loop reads CASSEDYTRNTEAFF. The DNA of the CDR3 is TGTGCCAGCAGCGAGGACTATACAAGGAACACTGAAGCTTTCTTT.

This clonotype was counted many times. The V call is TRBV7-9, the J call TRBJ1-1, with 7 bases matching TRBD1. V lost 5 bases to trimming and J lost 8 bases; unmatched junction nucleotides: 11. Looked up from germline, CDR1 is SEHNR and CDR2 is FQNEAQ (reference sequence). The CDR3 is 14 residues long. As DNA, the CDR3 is TGTGCCAGCAGCCCTCGACAGGGAGTTGTGGAAGCTTTCTTT. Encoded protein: CASSPRQGVVEAFF.

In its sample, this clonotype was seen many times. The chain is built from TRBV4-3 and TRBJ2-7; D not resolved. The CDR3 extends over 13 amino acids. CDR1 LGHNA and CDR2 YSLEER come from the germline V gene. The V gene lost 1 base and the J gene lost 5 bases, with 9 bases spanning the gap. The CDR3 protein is CASSQGLQDEQYF. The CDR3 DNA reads TGCGCCAGCAGCCAAGGACTGCAGGACGAGCAGTACTTC.

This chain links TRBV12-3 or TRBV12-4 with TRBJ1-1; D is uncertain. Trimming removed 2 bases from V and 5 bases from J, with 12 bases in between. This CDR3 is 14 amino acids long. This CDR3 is CASSLRGGRTEAFF. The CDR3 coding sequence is TGTGCCAGCAGTTTACGGGGAGGGAGAACTGAAGCTTTCTTT.

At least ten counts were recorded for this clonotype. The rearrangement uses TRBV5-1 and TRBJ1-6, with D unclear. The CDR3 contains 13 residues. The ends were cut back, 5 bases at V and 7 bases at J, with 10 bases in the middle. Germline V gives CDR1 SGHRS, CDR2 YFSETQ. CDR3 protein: CASRDTENSPLHF. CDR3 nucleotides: TGCGCCAGCAGAGACACGGAGAATTCACCCCTCCACTTT.

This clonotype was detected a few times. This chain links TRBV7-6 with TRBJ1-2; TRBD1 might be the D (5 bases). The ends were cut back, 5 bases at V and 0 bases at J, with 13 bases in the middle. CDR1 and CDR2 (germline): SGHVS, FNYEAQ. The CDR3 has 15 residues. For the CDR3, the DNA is TGTGCCAGCAGCCGTGACAGCACGGCTAACTATGGCTACACCTTC. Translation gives CASSRDSTANYGYTF.

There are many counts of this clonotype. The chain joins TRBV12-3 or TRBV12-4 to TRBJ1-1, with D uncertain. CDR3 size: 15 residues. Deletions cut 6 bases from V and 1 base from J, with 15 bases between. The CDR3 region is CASSRDRTPNTEAFF. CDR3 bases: TGTGCCAGCAGCCGAGATAGGACCCCGAACACTGAAGCTTTCTTT.

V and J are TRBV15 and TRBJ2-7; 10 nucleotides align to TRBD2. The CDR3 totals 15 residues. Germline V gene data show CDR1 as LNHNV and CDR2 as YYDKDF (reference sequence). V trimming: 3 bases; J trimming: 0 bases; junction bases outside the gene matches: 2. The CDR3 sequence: CATSSSSGSSYEQYF. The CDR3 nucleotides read TGTGCCACCAGCAGCTCTAGCGGGAGCTCCTACGAGCAGTACTTC.

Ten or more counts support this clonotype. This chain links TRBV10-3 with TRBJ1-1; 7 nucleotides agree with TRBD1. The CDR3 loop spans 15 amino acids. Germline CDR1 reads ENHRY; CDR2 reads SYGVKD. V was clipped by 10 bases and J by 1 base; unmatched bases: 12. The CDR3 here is CATASRRDRNTEAFF. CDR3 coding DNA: TGTGCCACGGCGAGTCGCCGGGACAGGAACACTGAAGCTTTCTTT.

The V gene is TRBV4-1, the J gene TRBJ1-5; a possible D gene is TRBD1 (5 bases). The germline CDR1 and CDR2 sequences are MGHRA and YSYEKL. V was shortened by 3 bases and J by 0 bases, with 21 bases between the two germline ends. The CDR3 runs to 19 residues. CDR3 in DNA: TGCGCCAGCAGCCAGGCACGTTTCCGGGACGGGGATAGCAATCAGCCCCAGCATTTT. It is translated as CASSQARFRDGDSNQPQHF.

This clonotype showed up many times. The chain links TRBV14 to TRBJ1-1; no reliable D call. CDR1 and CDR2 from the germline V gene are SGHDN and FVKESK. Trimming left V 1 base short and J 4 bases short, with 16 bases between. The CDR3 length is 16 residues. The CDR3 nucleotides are TGTGCCAGCAGCCAAGTATTCGGGGAGGGCCCCACTGAAGCTTTCTTT. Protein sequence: CASSQVFGEGPTEAFF. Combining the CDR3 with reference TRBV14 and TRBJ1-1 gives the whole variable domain EAGVTQFPSHSVIEKGQTVTLRCDPISGHDNLYWYRRVMGKEIKFLLHFVKESKQDESGMPNNRFLAERTGGTYSTLKVQPAELEDSGVYFCASSQVFGEGPTEAFFGQGTRLTVV.

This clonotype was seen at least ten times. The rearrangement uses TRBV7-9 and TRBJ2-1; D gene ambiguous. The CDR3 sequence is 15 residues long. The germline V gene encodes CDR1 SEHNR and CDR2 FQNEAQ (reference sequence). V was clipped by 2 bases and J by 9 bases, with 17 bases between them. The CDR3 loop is CASSLNLPSELEQFF. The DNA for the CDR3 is TGTGCCAGCAGCTTAAATCTCCCCAGCGAGCTTGAGCAGTTCTTC.

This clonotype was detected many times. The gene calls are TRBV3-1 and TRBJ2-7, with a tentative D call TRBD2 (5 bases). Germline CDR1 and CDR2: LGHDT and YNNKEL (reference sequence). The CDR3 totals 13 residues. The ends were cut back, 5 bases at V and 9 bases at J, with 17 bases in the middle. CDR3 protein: CASSSRRASGQYF. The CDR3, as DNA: TGTGCCAGCAGCTCCCGGAGAGCGAGCGGGCAGTACTTC.

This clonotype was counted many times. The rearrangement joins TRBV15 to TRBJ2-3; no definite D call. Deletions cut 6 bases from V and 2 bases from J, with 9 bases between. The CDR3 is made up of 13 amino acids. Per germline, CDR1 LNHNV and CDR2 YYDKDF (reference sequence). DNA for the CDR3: TGTGCCACCAGAGACGCTCTCACAGATACGCAGTATTTT. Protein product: CATRDALTDTQYF.

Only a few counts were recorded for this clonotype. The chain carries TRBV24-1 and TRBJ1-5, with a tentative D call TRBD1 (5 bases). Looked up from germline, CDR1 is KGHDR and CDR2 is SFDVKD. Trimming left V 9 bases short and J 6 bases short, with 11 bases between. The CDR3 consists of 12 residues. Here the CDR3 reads CATSQGVQPQHF. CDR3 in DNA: TGTGCCACCTCGCAGGGTGTTCAGCCCCAGCATTTT.

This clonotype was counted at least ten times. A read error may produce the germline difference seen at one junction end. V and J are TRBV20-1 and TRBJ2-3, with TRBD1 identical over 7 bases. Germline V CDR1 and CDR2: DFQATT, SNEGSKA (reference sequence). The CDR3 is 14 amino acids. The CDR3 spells CSAGDRASTDTQYF. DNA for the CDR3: TGCAGTGCTGGAGACAGGGCTAGCACAGATACGCAGTATTTT.

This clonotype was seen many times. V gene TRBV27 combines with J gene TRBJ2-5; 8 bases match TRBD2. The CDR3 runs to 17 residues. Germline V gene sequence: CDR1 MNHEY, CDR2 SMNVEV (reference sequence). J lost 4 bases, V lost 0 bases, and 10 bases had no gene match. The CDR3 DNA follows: TGTGCCAGCAGTTTATCGTGGACTAGCTTGCAGAGAGAGACCCAGTACTTC. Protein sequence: CASSLSWTSLQRETQYF.

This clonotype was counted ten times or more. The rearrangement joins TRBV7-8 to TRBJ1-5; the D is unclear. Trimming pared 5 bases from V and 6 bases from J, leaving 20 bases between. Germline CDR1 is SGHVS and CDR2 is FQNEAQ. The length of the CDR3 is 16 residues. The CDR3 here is CASSPLESSLGQPQHF. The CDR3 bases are TGTGCCAGCAGCCCCCTAGAGAGTTCTTTAGGTCAGCCCCAGCATTTT.

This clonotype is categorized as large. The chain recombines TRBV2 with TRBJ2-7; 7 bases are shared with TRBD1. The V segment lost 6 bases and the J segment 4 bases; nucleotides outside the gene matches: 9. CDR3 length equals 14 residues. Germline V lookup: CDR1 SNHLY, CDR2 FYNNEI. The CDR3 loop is CASSFRDSGYEQYF. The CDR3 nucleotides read TGTGCCAGCAGCTTCCGGGACAGCGGATACGAGCAGTACTTC. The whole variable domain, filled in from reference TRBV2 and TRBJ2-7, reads EPEVTQTPSHQVTQMGQEVILRCVPISNHLYFYWYRQILGQKVEFLVSFYNNEISEKSEIFDDQFSVERPDGSNFTLKIRSTKLEDSAMYFCASSFRDSGYEQYFGPGTRLTVT.

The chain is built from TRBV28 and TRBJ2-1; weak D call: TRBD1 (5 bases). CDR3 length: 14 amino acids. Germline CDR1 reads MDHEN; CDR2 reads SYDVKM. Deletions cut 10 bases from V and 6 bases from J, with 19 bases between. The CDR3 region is CATHWQGKGNEQFF. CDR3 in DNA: TGTGCCACCCACTGGCAGGGAAAAGGCAATGAGCAGTTCTTC.

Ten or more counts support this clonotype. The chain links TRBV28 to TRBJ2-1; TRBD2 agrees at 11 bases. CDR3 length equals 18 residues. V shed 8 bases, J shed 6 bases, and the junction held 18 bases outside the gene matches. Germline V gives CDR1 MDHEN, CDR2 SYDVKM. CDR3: CASGGVVSGTSGLNEQFF. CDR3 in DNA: TGTGCCAGCGGGGGGGTCGTTTCCGGGACTAGCGGCCTCAATGAGCAGTTCTTC.

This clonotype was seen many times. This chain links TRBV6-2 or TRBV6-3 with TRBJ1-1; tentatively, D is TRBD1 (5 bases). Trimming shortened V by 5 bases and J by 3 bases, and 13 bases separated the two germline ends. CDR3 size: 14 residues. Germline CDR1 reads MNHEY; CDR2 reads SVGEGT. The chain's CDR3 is CASSPPGEHTEAFF. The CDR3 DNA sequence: TGTGCCAGCAGTCCCCCGGGGGAGCACACTGAAGCTTTCTTT.

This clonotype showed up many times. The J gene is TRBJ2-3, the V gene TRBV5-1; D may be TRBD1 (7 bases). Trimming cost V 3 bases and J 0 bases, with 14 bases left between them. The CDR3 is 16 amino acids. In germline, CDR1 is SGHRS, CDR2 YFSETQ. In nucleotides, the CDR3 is TGCGCCAGCAGCTGGCGGGACAGAACTAGCACAGATACGCAGTATTTT. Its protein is CASSWRDRTSTDTQYF.